This T cell receptor (beta chain) was sequenced in a study of T cell responses to AZD1222 COVID-19 vaccine. Study results and caveats: The study found vaccine-associated CD4 TCRs spanning spike, dominant at 160-218 and 743-854. Donors were largely white British and mainly female; clonal diversity was possibly underestimated. Baseline seropositives among AZD1222 recipients totaled only 5 or 6.

This clone was found once. Its antigen remains unknown. Per the germline V gene, CDR1 is MDHEN and CDR2 is SYDVKM. The CDR3 covers 14 residues. Trimming took 6 bases from V and 4 from J; bases not matched to a gene: 5. The data were produced by immunoSEQ multiplex PCR, yet TCRdb's version contains in-frame clones alone and is incomplete. Of around 100,000 clones in the sample, approximately 81% were seen once. This chain joins TRBV28 and TRBJ2-2, with TRBD2 matching over 7 bases. This TCR came from an adult in good health. Sequences were derived from peripheral blood, sampled on day 0 of AZD1222 vaccination. CDR3 protein: CASRTSRGTGELFF. CDR3 DNA: TGTGCCAGCAGGACTAGCCGGGGCACCGGGGAGCTGTTTTTT.